This note documents a single T cell receptor beta chain sequence. The target antigen is unknown. V shed 9 bases and J shed 3 bases, with 8 bases lying between them. The CDR3 spans 11 residues. CDR1 SNHLY and CDR2 FYNNEI come from the germline V gene. This sample stems from a study of CD8+ T cells in alopecia areata. The sample's treatment: oral pan-JAK inhibitor, 5-10 mg twice daily. Study-level points and caveats: Many expanded lesional clones remained in scalp and blood on tofacitinib.

The authors extracted RNA and reverse transcribed it into cDNA as the sequencing template. Sequencing was performed with immunoSEQ multiplex PCR; in TCRdb, only in-frame clones are kept and a portion is missing. The sample gives around 170,000 clones, around 51% of which show up once; over 9% is in the top ten. This clonotype originated in a human donor with alopecia areata. The sequenced sample was CD8+ T cells sorted from blood, obtained between weeks 51 and 54, from a patient treated with tofacitinib. The J gene is TRBJ1-1, the V gene TRBV2; D is unresolved. The CDR3 region is CASRRDTEAFF. As DNA, the CDR3 is TGTGCCAGTAGAAGGGACACTGAAGCTTTCTTT.